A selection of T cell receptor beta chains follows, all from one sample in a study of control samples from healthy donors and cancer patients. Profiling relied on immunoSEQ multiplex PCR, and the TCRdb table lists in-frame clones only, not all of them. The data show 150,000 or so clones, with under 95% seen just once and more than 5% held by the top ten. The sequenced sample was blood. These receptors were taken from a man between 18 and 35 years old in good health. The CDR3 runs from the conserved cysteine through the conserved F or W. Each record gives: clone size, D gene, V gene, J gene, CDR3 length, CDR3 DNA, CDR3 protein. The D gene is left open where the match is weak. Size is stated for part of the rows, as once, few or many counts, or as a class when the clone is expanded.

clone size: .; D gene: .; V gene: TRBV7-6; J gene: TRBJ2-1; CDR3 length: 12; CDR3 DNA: TGTGCCAGCAGCTCCCCGCTGGGGGAGCAGTTCTTC; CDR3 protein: CASSSPLGEQFF
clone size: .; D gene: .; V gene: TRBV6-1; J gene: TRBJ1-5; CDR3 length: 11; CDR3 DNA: TGTGCCAGCAGTGAACTGCAGCCCCAGCATTTT; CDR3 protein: CASSELQPQHF
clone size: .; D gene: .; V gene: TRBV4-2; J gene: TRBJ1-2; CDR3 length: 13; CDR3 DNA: TGTGCCAGCAGCCAACGCAGGGGTTATGGCTACACCTTC; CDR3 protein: CASSQRRGYGYTF
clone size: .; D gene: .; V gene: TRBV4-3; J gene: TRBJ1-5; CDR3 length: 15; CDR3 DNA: TGCGCCAGCAGCCAGGGACATAATGGCAATCAGCCCCAGCATTTT; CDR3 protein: CASSQGHNGNQPQHF
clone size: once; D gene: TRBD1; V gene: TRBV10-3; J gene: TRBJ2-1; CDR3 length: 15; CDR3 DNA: TGTGCCATCAGTGAAAGGGGACAGGGTTTTAATGAGCAGTTCTTC; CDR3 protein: CAISERGQGFNEQFF
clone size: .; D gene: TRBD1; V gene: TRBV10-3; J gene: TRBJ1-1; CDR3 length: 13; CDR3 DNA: TGTGCCTCCTGGGGACAGGAGAACACTGAAGCTTTCTTT; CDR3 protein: CASWGQENTEAFF
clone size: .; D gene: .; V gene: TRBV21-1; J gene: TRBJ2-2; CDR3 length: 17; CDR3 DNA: TGTGCCAGCAGCAAAGAGCCGGGACAGGGACGGGGCGGGGAGCTGTTTTTT; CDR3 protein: CASSKEPGQGRGGELFF
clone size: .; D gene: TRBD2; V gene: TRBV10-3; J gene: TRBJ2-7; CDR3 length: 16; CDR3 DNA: TGTGCCATCAGTGACCTCCTAGCGGGAGCCCTCTACGAGCAGTACTTC; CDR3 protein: CAISDLLAGALYEQYF
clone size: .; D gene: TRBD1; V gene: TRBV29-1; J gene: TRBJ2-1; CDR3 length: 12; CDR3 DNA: TGCAGCGCCGGGACAGGATACAATGAGCAGTTCTTC; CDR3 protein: CSAGTGYNEQFF
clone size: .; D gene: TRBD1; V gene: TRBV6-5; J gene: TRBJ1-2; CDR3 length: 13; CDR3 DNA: TGTGCCAGCAGGGGACAGGGGGCTGATGGCTACACCTTC; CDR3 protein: CASRGQGADGYTF
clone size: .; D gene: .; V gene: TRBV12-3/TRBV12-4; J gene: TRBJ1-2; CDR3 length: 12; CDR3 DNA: TGTGCCAGCAGTTTCAGGGTTTATGGCTACACCTTC; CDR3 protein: CASSFRVYGYTF
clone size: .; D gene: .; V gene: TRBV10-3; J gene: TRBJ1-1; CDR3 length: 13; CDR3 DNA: TGTGCCATCAGTGAATCCAGCGGCCGCGAAGCTTTCTTT; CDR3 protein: CAISESSGREAFF
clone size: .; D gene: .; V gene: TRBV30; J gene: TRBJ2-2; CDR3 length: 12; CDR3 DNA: TGTGCCTGGAGTTCCCGTTCCGGGGAGCTGTTTTTT; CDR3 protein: CAWSSRSGELFF
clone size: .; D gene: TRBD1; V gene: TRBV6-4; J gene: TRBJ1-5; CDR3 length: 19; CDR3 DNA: TGTGCCAGCAGTGACTTGGGACAGGGGAAAGGATATAGCAATCAGCCCCAGCATTTT; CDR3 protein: CASSDLGQGKGYSNQPQHF